One sample yielded the 20 T cell receptor beta chains listed below, sequenced in a study of regulatory T cells in long-lasting Graves disease. Time point denoted: newly diagnosed GD, antithyroid drugs for less than 3 months. Following extraction of RNA from PBMCs, that RNA was used to make the TCR library. Assembly of TCR beta libraries relied on iRepertoire HTBI primers together with Arm-PCR of CDR3 regions. A single record per CDR3 protein comes from TCRdb applying MiXCR to the multiplex PCR reads. The sample records hundreds of thousands of distinct CDR3 sequences, about 15% being singletons. This same sample was also taken into another study, of T cells in Graves' hyperthyroidism and ophthalmopathy.

The material was peripheral blood mononuclear cells (PBMCs), obtained at new diagnosis, from a patient treated with antithyroid drugs. These receptors all come from a woman aged 35-60 years with Graves disease.

This clonotype was picked up a small number of times. The rearrangement links TRBV20-1 to TRBJ2-1, with 8 bases identical to TRBD2. The junction had 10 bases not matched to a gene; V was cut back by 0 bases and J by 3 bases. This CDR3 region has 17 residues. CDR1 is DFQATT and CDR2 is SNEGSKA in the germline V gene (reference sequence). Written as DNA, the CDR3 is TGCAGTGCTAGAGACCTTAGCGGGGTCATCCTCTACAATGAGCAGTTCTTC. Protein product: CSARDLSGVILYNEQFF.

This clonotype was found many times. The rearrangement links TRBV30 to TRBJ1-1, with TRBD1 matching 7 bases. After removal of 2 bases from V and 4 bases from J, the junction contained 7 bases not matched to a gene. The CDR3 loop spans 14 amino acids. Germline V gene data show CDR1 as GTSNPN and CDR2 as SVGIG (reference sequence). CDR3 nucleotide sequence: TGTGCCTGGAGTCACGACAGGGCGGGCACTGAAGCTTTCTTT. Translation: CAWSHDRAGTEAFF.

This clonotype was found a few times. A read error is possible here, since a much larger clone lies one base away. The chain uses TRBV2 and TRBJ1-1, with D possibly matching TRBD1 (6 bases). There are 13 residues in the CDR3. Germline lookup yields CDR1 SNHLY and CDR2 FYNNEI. The CDR3 spells CASSVRGNTGAFF. The CDR3 nucleotides are TGTGCCAGCAGTGTTAGGGGGAACACTGGAGCTTTCTTT.

This clonotype has at least ten counts. The chain couples TRBV12-3 or TRBV12-4 to TRBJ1-2; D remains ambiguous. Trimming took off 4 bases at V and 0 bases at J, with 6 bases between the two ends. This CDR3 region has 13 residues. CDR3 region: CASSSPANYGYTF. As DNA, the CDR3 is TGTGCCAGCAGTTCTCCAGCTAACTATGGCTACACCTTC.

In DNA form, the CDR3 reads TGCAGTGCTCCCAAGGGGGGAAGGGCCACTGAAGCTTTCTTT. Residues: CSAPKGGRATEAFF. This chain links TRBV20-1 with TRBJ1-1; a possible D gene is TRBD1 (6 bases). The V end was cut by 5 bases, the J end by 4 bases, with 17 bases between. CDR3 size: 14 residues. From germline, CDR1 is DFQATT and CDR2 SNEGSKA (reference sequence).

As for this clonotype: A read error may explain this, as a much larger clone is one base away. The chain has TRBV5-5 and TRBJ1-5; TRBD1 might be the D (5 bases). Trimming cost V 6 bases and J 5 bases, with 15 bases left between them. The germline V gene has CDR1 SGHKS and CDR2 YYEKEE (reference sequence). The length of the CDR3 is 14 residues. CDR3 in amino acids: CASNRQFTDQPQHF. The CDR3 DNA reads TGTGCCAGCAACCGACAGTTTACCGATCAGCCCCAGCATTTT. Full variable domain (rest looked up from reference TRBV5-5 and TRBJ1-5): DAGVTQSPTHLIKTRGQQVTLRCSPISGHKSVSWYQQVLGQGPQFIFQYYEKEERGRGNFPDRFSARQFPNYSSELNVNALLLGDSALYLCASNRQFTDQPQHFGDGTRLSIL.

For this clonotype: This may be a read error, as it is one base from a much larger clone. The V and J genes are TRBV7-8 and TRBJ2-7; tentatively, D is TRBD2 (6 bases). The length of the CDR3 is 13 residues. Germline CDR1 reads SGHVS; CDR2 reads FQNEAQ. V was cut by 5 bases and J by 9 bases, with 17 bases left in between. The CDR3 region has the DNA TGTGCCAGCAGCCCCTGGGGGGTCGGTGGGCAGTACTTC. Translation: CASSPWGVGGQYF.

Notes on this clonotype: A read error is possible here, since a much larger clone lies one base away. Likely a read error: the CDR3 ends without its conserved phenylalanine or tryptophan. CDR3 DNA: TGTGCCAGCAGCCTCAGGGAAGGTGAAAAACTGTTTTCT. It is translated as CASSLREGEKLFS. This chain uses TRBV11-2 with TRBJ1-4; D might be TRBD1 (5 bases). The CDR3 runs 13 residues. Germline V gene data show CDR1 as SGHAT and CDR2 as FQNNGV. The V end was cut by 5 bases, the J end by 7 bases, with 11 bases between.

The chain uses TRBV12-3 or TRBV12-4 and TRBJ2-3; the D is unclear. V gave up 3 bases and J gave up 1 base, with 8 bases separating them. The CDR3 is 14 amino acids. The CDR3 loop reads CASSFRIRTDTQYF. In DNA, the CDR3 is TGTGCCAGCAGTTTTAGAATACGCACAGATACGCAGTATTTT.

The genes are TRBV12-3 or TRBV12-4 and TRBJ2-2; possibly TRBD1 for D (6 bases). This CDR3 comprises 13 residues. V lost 4 bases and J lost 5, with 8 bases in between. In DNA form, the CDR3 reads TGTGCCAGCAGTTGGCAGGGGACCGGGGAGCTGTTTTTT. It encodes CASSWQGTGELFF.

This clonotype has more than one count but fewer than ten. The chain has TRBV7-9 and TRBJ1-2, with 7 nucleotides matching TRBD1. Per germline, CDR1 SEHNR and CDR2 FQNEAQ (reference sequence). Trimming cost V 2 bases and J 4 bases; bases outside gene matches: 4. The CDR3 covers 14 residues. The CDR3 region is CASSLTGDSYGYTF. The CDR3 DNA reads TGTGCCAGCAGCTTAACAGGGGATAGCTATGGCTACACCTTC.

This clonotype was picked up many times. This chain connects TRBV28 to TRBJ1-4; 7 bases align to TRBD1. The CDR3 contains 16 residues. With 1 base clipped from V and 5 bases from J, the junction kept 7 bases outside the gene matches. CDR1 and CDR2 (germline): MDHEN, SYDVKM. CDR3 bases: TGTGCCAGCAGTTTATTCCCGGGACAGACGAATGAAAAACTGTTTTTT. Translation gives CASSLFPGQTNEKLFF.

This clonotype was recorded many times. This sequence joins TRBV12-3 or TRBV12-4 and TRBJ2-2; the match to TRBD1 covers 8 bases. This CDR3 spans 15 amino acids. Losses at the gene ends were 7 bases for V and 8 bases for J; bases not matched to a gene: 12. CDR3 nucleotide sequence: TGTGCCAGCAACCCCAGGGACAGGAGGCCTGGGGAGCTGTTTTTT. Amino acids: CASNPRDRRPGELFF.

At least ten counts were recorded for this clonotype. This chain connects TRBV5-1 to TRBJ2-1; 11 bases are a match to TRBD2. The germline V gene has CDR1 SGHRS and CDR2 YFSETQ. The J segment lost 0 bases and the V segment lost 7 bases, leaving 12 bases of the junction unmatched. There are 18 residues in the CDR3. The CDR3 nucleotides read TGCGCCAGCTCCCCGGGAGCTAGCGGGGGGACCTCCTACAATGAGCAGTTCTTC. It codes for CASSPGASGGTSYNEQFF.

The chain recombines TRBV19 with TRBJ1-1; D call uncertain. This CDR3 is 15 amino acids long. Germline values: CDR1 LNHDA, CDR2 SQIVND (reference sequence). V lost 10 bases and J 5 bases, leaving 23 bases between the germline ends. This chain's CDR3 is CATRTFGEGRTEAFF. For the CDR3, the DNA is TGTGCCACCCGAACGTTCGGGGAGGGTCGGACTGAAGCTTTCTTT.

The chain joins TRBV6-5 to TRBJ2-7; D may be TRBD2 (6 bases). Germline V lookup: CDR1 MNHEY, CDR2 SVGAGI. The ends were cut back, 4 bases at V and 2 bases at J, with 21 bases in the middle. This CDR3 region has 17 residues. CDR3 nucleotide sequence: TGTGCCAGCAGTTCACAAGTTAGCGGTTTTCTCACCTACGAGCAGTACTTC. As protein: CASSSQVSGFLTYEQYF.

This clonotype was observed a few times. The chain employs TRBV13 and TRBJ1-6, with TRBD1 as a possible D gene (6 bases). There are 18 residues in the CDR3. In germline, CDR1 is PRHDT, CDR2 FYEKMQ (reference sequence). V lost 3 bases and J lost 2, with 17 bases in between. CDR3 amino acids: CASSFGDTPGPYNSPLHF. Written as DNA, the CDR3 is TGTGCCAGCAGCTTCGGGGACACCCCGGGCCCCTATAATTCACCCCTCCACTTT.

Details on this clonotype: One base away lies a much larger clone, so this may be a sequencing read error. Without the conserved terminal phenylalanine or tryptophan, this CDR3 likely stems from a read error. DNA of the CDR3: TGCAGCTCGCGGGGAGAGACCCAGTACCTC. This encodes CSSRGETQYL. The J gene is TRBJ2-5, the V gene TRBV29-1; TRBD2 might be the D (6 bases). The V gene's germline CDR1 is SQVTM and CDR2 ANQGSEA. Trimming removed 8 bases at V and 4 bases at J, with 8 bases between. This CDR3 is 10 amino acids long.

The CDR3 region has the DNA TGTGCCAGCAGTGGACCCTGGTTACACAGGGACTTAAGCAATCAGCCCCAGCATTTT. As protein: CASSGPWLHRDLSNQPQHF. The chain recombines TRBV6-4 with TRBJ1-5; D is possibly TRBD1 (6 bases). Trimming took 4 bases from V and 1 from J, leaving 23 bases between them. CDR1 is MRHNA and CDR2 is SNTAGT in the germline V gene. CDR3 size: 19 residues.

V is TRBV10-3 and J is TRBJ1-1; unclear D gene. Trimming pared 8 bases from V and 4 bases from J, leaving 11 bases between. The V gene's germline CDR1 is ENHRY and CDR2 SYGVKD. This CDR3 has 12 residues. CDR3 residues: CAIEGIGTEAFF. The DNA of the CDR3 is TGTGCCATCGAGGGCATAGGCACTGAAGCTTTCTTT.